Listed below are T cell receptor beta chains from one sample, sequenced in a study of blood T cell repertoires in COVID-19. The protocol was immunoSEQ multiplex PCR, while the TCRdb copy is restricted to in-frame clones and leaves out a portion. The data show about 140,000 clones, around 80% seen once. Material for sequencing was peripheral blood. These receptors originate from a woman in her fifties or sixties with acute or convalescent COVID-19. The CDR3 runs from the conserved cysteine through the conserved F or W. The D gene is left open where the match is weak. Clone size is shown for a subset of rows, as once, few, many or a class of expanded clone.

clone_size	d_call	v_call	j_call	cdr3_aa	cdr3_nt
.	TRBD1	TRBV5-4	TRBJ1-5	CASSRDRDRPQHF	TGTGCCAGCAGTAGGGACAGGGATAGGCCCCAGCATTTT
once	.	TRBV2	TRBJ1-5	CASSVGEDQPQHF	TGTGCCAGCAGTGTCGGAGAAGATCAGCCCCAGCATTTT
.	.	TRBV18	TRBJ2-2	CASSRRLGESSTGELFF	TGTGCCAGCTCACGAAGGCTAGGAGAGAGTTCTACCGGGGAGCTGTTTTTT
once	.	TRBV27	TRBJ1-5	CASRSQGSNQPQHF	TGTGCCAGCAGGTCACAGGGCAGCAATCAGCCCCAGCATTTT
.	.	TRBV9	TRBJ2-5	CASSVGGGLSQETQYF	TGTGCCAGCAGCGTAGGAGGAGGATTATCCCAAGAGACCCAGTACTTC
.	.	TRBV5-6	TRBJ1-6	CASSLAYGRASPLHF	TGTGCCAGCAGCTTGGCTTATGGCAGGGCCTCACCCCTCCACTTT
.	.	TRBV19	TRBJ1-3	CASSTDPGNTIYF	TGTGCCAGTAGTACGGACCCAGGGAACACCATATATTTT
.	TRBD2	TRBV27	TRBJ2-7	CASREKAGSNSYEQYF	TGTGCCAGCAGAGAAAAAGCGGGAAGCAACTCCTACGAGCAGTACTTC
.	.	TRBV30	TRBJ2-5	CAWTFTETYQETQYF	TGTGCCTGGACCTTCACGGAGACTTACCAAGAGACCCAGTACTTC
once	TRBD2	TRBV19	TRBJ2-2	CASSVAGANTGELFF	TGTGCCAGTAGTGTAGCGGGAGCGAACACCGGGGAGCTGTTTTTT
.	.	TRBV28	TRBJ2-2	CASSSTGRRVTGELFF	TGTGCCAGCAGTTCCACAGGACGCCGCGTCACCGGGGAGCTGTTTTTT
.	TRBD1	TRBV19	TRBJ1-1	CASSIGTTGDRGAFF	TGTGCCAGTAGTATAGGTACGACAGGAGACAGGGGCGCTTTCTTT
.	TRBD1	TRBV11-2	TRBJ1-1	CASRGQGWAEAFF	TGTGCCAGCAGGGGACAGGGCTGGGCTGAAGCTTTCTTT
once	TRBD1	TRBV5-4	TRBJ2-5	CASSLLSGGPQETQYF	TGTGCCAGCAGCTTGTTGTCAGGGGGTCCCCAAGAGACCCAGTACTTC
.	.	TRBV9	TRBJ1-1	CASSAPGQHEAFF	TGTGCCAGCAGCGCTCCGGGACAACATGAAGCTTTCTTT
once	.	TRBV5-6	TRBJ2-5	CASSGRAPWAPQYF	TGTGCCAGCAGCGGGCGAGCTCCGTGGGCGCCCCAGTACTTC
.	.	TRBV28	TRBJ2-5	CASLLSGNQETQYF	TGTGCCAGCTTACTATCCGGGAACCAAGAGACCCAGTACTTC
.	TRBD1	TRBV7-9	TRBJ1-5	CASSLVGTGGYDQPQHF	TGTGCCAGCAGCTTGGTCGGGACAGGGGGTTACGATCAGCCCCAGCATTTT
.	.	TRBV10-2	TRBJ2-7	CASSDTGYEQYF	TGCGCCAGCAGTGATACAGGGTACGAGCAGTACTTC
.	.	TRBV12-3/TRBV12-4	TRBJ2-7	CASSLGQGSF	TGTGCCAGCAGTTTAGGGCAGGGGAGTTTC
.	TRBD2	TRBV11-2	TRBJ2-1	CASSWRLAGGWHEQFF	TGTGCCAGCAGCTGGAGACTAGCGGGAGGTTGGCATGAGCAGTTCTTC
.	.	TRBV4-1	TRBJ1-2	CASSQDMGAWNYGYTF	TGCGCCAGCAGCCAAGATATGGGGGCTTGGAACTATGGCTACACCTTC
.	.	TRBV11-2	TRBJ1-2	CASSLGRNYGYTF	TGTGCCAGCAGCTTAGGTCGGAACTATGGCTACACCTTC
.	.	TRBV7-9	TRBJ1-5	CASSREGDQPQHF	TGTGCCAGCAGCCGGGAGGGCGATCAGCCCCAGCATTTT
.	TRBD2	TRBV19	TRBJ2-2	CASSIRLAGSGELFF	TGTGCCAGTAGTATCCGACTAGCGGGATCCGGGGAGCTGTTTTTT
few	.	TRBV5-1	TRBJ2-4	CASSSYDTSKNIQYF	TGCGCCAGCAGCTCCTACGACACCTCCAAAAACATTCAGTACTTC
.	.	TRBV5-4	TRBJ2-1	CASSLEGVANNEQFF	TGTGCCAGCAGCTTGGAGGGAGTGGCAAACAATGAGCAGTTCTTC
.	TRBD1	TRBV19	TRBJ2-1	CASRNSETGWSYNEQFF	TGTGCCAGTAGAAACTCCGAGACAGGGTGGTCCTACAATGAGCAGTTCTTC
.	TRBD1	TRBV28	TRBJ2-7	CASSHIRDRRYEQYF	TGTGCCAGCAGTCATATCCGGGACAGACGCTACGAGCAGTACTTC
.	TRBD1	TRBV10-3	TRBJ1-1	CAISKGGEAEAFF	TGTGCCATCAGTAAAGGGGGCGAAGCTGAAGCTTTCTTT
.	.	TRBV4-2	TRBJ2-7	CASRPERVSYEQYF	TGTGCCAGCAGGCCCGAGCGGGTCTCCTACGAGCAGTACTTC
.	TRBD2	TRBV9	TRBJ2-1	CASSALAGDLGEQFF	TGTGCCAGCAGCGCTCTAGCGGGTGACCTTGGGGAGCAGTTCTTC
.	TRBD1	TRBV7-9	TRBJ2-7	CASSPTGALDEQYF	TGTGCCAGCAGCCCCACAGGGGCCCTGGACGAGCAGTACTTC
.	.	TRBV6-6	TRBJ2-2	CASSRLYGTENTGELFF	TGTGCCAGCAGTCGCCTTTACGGGACTGAAAACACCGGGGAGCTGTTTTTT
.	TRBD1	TRBV28	TRBJ1-5	CASSPTGAGGYSNQPQHF	TGTGCCAGCAGTCCTACAGGGGCAGGGGGCTATAGCAATCAGCCCCAGCATTTT
.	TRBD2	TRBV28	TRBJ2-7	CASSLRGSGRDYEQYF	TGTGCCAGCAGTTTAAGAGGGAGCGGGAGAGACTACGAGCAGTACTTC
.	TRBD2	TRBV6-5	TRBJ2-2	CASSYTAGGPRELFF	TGTGCCAGCAGTTACACGGCGGGAGGGCCCCGGGAGCTGTTTTTT
.	TRBD1	TRBV5-1	TRBJ2-1	CASSRTGSYNEQFF	TGCGCCAGCAGTAGGACAGGTAGTTACAATGAGCAGTTCTTC
few	.	TRBV4-1	TRBJ1-1	CASSQLQALNTEAFF	TGCGCCAGCAGCCAACTTCAGGCCTTGAACACTGAAGCTTTCTTT
.	TRBD2	TRBV29-1	TRBJ2-7	CSVVGGSSYEQYF	TGCAGCGTTGTAGGCGGGAGCTCCTACGAGCAGTACTTC
.	TRBD2	TRBV24-1	TRBJ2-1	CATSDSSPSGTSYNEQFF	TGTGCCACCAGTGATTCCAGTCCTAGCGGGACCTCCTACAATGAGCAGTTCTTC
.	.	TRBV28	TRBJ1-1	CASTRGGVPEAFF	TGTGCCAGCACCCGGGGGGGAGTCCCTGAAGCTTTCTTT
.	.	TRBV10-3	TRBJ2-7	CAISDRDKGEQYF	TGTGCCATCAGTGACAGGGATAAGGGGGAGCAGTACTTC
.	.	TRBV6-5	TRBJ2-7	CASKVGGRSHEQYF	TGTGCCAGCAAAGTAGGTGGGAGAAGTCACGAGCAGTACTTC
.	.	TRBV28	TRBJ2-7	CASGDSFPYEQYF	TGTGCCAGCGGAGACAGCTTCCCCTACGAGCAGTACTTC
.	.	TRBV10-3	TRBJ2-2	CAIRINTGELFF	TGTGCCATCAGAATAAACACCGGGGAGCTGTTTTTT
.	TRBD1	TRBV5-1	TRBJ2-3	CASSFRTGALTDTQYF	TGCGCCAGCAGCTTCAGGACAGGGGCCCTCACAGATACGCAGTATTTT
.	.	TRBV6-5	TRBJ2-7	CASSRGYEQYF	TGTGCCAGCAGTCGAGGGTACGAGCAGTACTTC
.	.	TRBV5-6	TRBJ2-7	CASSLGEVRRSSYEQYF	TGTGCCAGCAGCTTGGGTGAGGTTCGGAGGAGCTCCTACGAGCAGTACTTC
.	TRBD1	TRBV30	TRBJ1-2	CAWSADRVVGYTF	TGTGCCTGGAGCGCAGACAGGGTGGTAGGCTACACCTTC
.	TRBD1	TRBV14	TRBJ2-4	CASSQDGTGINIQYF	TGTGCCAGCAGCCAAGACGGGACAGGGATAAACATTCAGTACTTC
.	TRBD1	TRBV10-1	TRBJ1-1	CASSYLPGQGVTEAFF	TGCGCCAGCAGCTATCTACCGGGACAGGGTGTCACTGAAGCTTTCTTT
.	TRBD1	TRBV30	TRBJ1-1	CAWDRVNTEAFF	TGTGCCTGGGACAGGGTCAACACTGAAGCTTTCTTT
.	TRBD2	TRBV6-1	TRBJ2-7	CASSVYRTSGSYEQYF	TGTGCCAGCAGTGTATATCGGACTAGCGGGAGCTACGAGCAGTACTTC
.	TRBD1	TRBV5-4	TRBJ2-7	CASSSGQALFEQYF	TGTGCCAGCAGCTCGGGACAGGCCTTATTCGAGCAGTACTTC
.	TRBD2	TRBV5-1	TRBJ2-1	CASSWSLAGDEQFF	TGCGCCAGCAGCTGGTCTCTAGCGGGAGATGAGCAGTTCTTC